The source of this TCR beta chain is a study of blood T cells in healthy people across ages. This clonotype appeared many times. What it recognizes is unknown. Per sample, at least 5.5 micrograms of total RNA were extracted. Overall study results and limits: With unsorted PBMCs, a conclusive comparison of naive versus antigen-experienced cells was not possible.

Then a second PCR, running roughly 7 to 12 cycles, was carried out with a sample-barcoded 5' primer and a J-beta primer mix. Researchers report that a template-switch adaptor with 12 random nucleotides tagged each cDNA molecule. TCRdb ran MiXCR on the 5' RACE reads and lists one entry per CDR3 protein. Of around 1,700,000 distinct CDR3 sequences in the sample, 28% were seen once. This TCR was sampled from a woman younger than 45 in good health. Sequencing was performed on blood.

The CDR3 DNA is TGCAGTGCTAGAGATAACCAGCGTGAGACCCAGTACTTC. This encodes CSARDNQRETQYF. The chain uses TRBV20-1 and TRBJ2-5; no definite D call. CDR1 and CDR2 from the germline V gene are DFQATT and SNEGSKA (reference sequence). The CDR3 is made up of 13 amino acids. V gave up 0 bases and J gave up 5 bases, with 10 bases separating them.